Included here is one T cell receptor (beta chain) sequence, with context. Its specificity is not known. The investigators sampled blood at baseline, at cycle 4 day 1, and at cycle 7 day 1. Assay used: immunoSEQ multiplex PCR; TCRdb lists only in-frame clones, some missing. The table lists some 44,000 clones, around 88% of them singletons, with approximately 0.39% in the top ten. The record originates from a study of OX40 agonist ivuxolimab in advanced cancers. Background on the study: Enrollees could have had prior anti-PD-1, anti-PD-L1 or anti-CTLA-4 therapy, which more than 30% had received. One patient with hepatocellular carcinoma and two with cutaneous melanoma, three in all, had partial responses. Study-level findings and limits: The specificity for antigen of the expanded peripheral T cells was not determined.

The germline gives CDR1 KGHSH, CDR2 LQKENI. The CDR3 loop spans 14 amino acids. Trimming took off 5 bases at V and 2 bases at J, with 9 bases between the two ends. This sequence originates from an adult with an advanced solid tumor such as melanoma, head and neck, liver or kidney cancer. The chain recombines TRBV18 with TRBJ1-4; perhaps TRBD1 as D (5 bases). The sequencing used CD4+ or CD8+ T cells sorted from blood, collected in a trial of the OX40 agonist ivuxolimab. The CDR3: CASSISGTNEKLFF. The CDR3 region has the DNA TGTGCCAGCTCAATTTCAGGGACTAATGAAAAACTGTTTTTT. Full variable domain (rest looked up from reference TRBV18 and TRBJ1-4): NAGVMQNPRHLVRRRGQEARLRCSPMKGHSHVYWYRQLPEEGLKFMVYLQKENIIDESGMPKERFSAEFPKEGPSILRIQQVVRGDSAAYFCASSISGTNEKLFFGSGTQLSVL.